The next 20 T cell receptor beta chains were all read from a single sample in a study of blood T cell repertoires in COVID-19. This table comes from immunoSEQ multiplex PCR, and its TCRdb copy is limited to in-frame clones, with some not included. The table lists more than 300,000 clones, about 87% of them singletons. Sequenced: peripheral blood. The origin of the receptors is a woman in her twenties or thirties with COVID-19, enrolled during active disease.

This clone was recorded many times. V and J are TRBV6-4 and TRBJ1-1, with D uncertain. The germline V gene has CDR1 MRHNA and CDR2 SNTAGT. The CDR3 sequence is 13 residues long. Trimming left V 4 bases short and J 1 base short, with 7 bases between. For the CDR3, the DNA is TGTGCCAGCAGTGTGGCGGAGAACACTGAAGCTTTCTTT. Translation gives CASSVAENTEAFF.

The chain carries TRBV19 and TRBJ2-1, with 9 bases fitting TRBD2. The germline gives CDR1 LNHDA, CDR2 SQIVND (reference sequence). Trimming took 7 bases from V and 6 from J; bases not matched to a gene: 4. This CDR3 is built from 13 residues. The CDR3 loop reads CASTFSGGNEQFF. The CDR3 nucleotides are TGTGCCAGTACCTTTAGCGGGGGCAATGAGCAGTTCTTC.

The table lists this clone with a few counts. V gene TRBV7-2 combines with J gene TRBJ1-2; 7 bases are a match to TRBD1. Germline CDR1 and CDR2: SGHTA and FQGNSA. V lost 3 bases, J lost 4 bases, and 5 bases stayed unmatched. This CDR3 comprises 14 residues. The CDR3 protein is CASSFSAGGYGYTF. In DNA, the CDR3 is TGTGCCAGCAGCTTCTCGGCAGGGGGCTATGGCTACACCTTC.

This clone is a singleton in its sample. The rearrangement joins TRBV5-1 to TRBJ2-5; a weak D match, TRBD2 (7 bases). The germline V and J ends were trimmed by 7 bases and 4 bases, with 23 bases remaining between them. This CDR3 has 16 residues. Germline CDR1 SGHRS, CDR2 YFSETQ. As DNA, the CDR3 is TGCGCCAGCGCCGTTGGAGGGGGGGGCTTTGCAGAGACCCAGTACTTC. Residues: CASAVGGGGFAETQYF.

A few counts support this clone. The V call is TRBV2, the J call TRBJ2-1; D gene uncertain. The V end lost 11 bases, the J end lost 0 bases, and 8 bases lay between the germline ends. The CDR3 is made up of 12 amino acids. CDR1 is SNHLY and CDR2 is FYNNEI in the germline V gene. The CDR3 DNA sequence: TGTGCCTACGTAGTCTCCTACAATGAGCAGTTCTTC. It codes for CAYVVSYNEQFF.

The chain recombines TRBV11-2 with TRBJ2-2; 7 nucleotides agree with TRBD1. This CDR3 has 15 amino acids. Germline loops: CDR1 SGHAT, CDR2 FQNNGV. With V trimmed by 6 bases and J by 6 bases, 10 bases remained unmatched. The DNA for the CDR3 is TGTGCCAGCAGATCAATCAGGGGGTTGTCCGGGGAGCTGTTTTTT. It yields the protein CASRSIRGLSGELFF.

This sequence joins TRBV28 and TRBJ2-7; a weak D match, TRBD2 (7 bases). The CDR3 covers 16 residues. Germline V gene lookup returns CDR1 MDHEN and CDR2 SYDVKM. Trimming pared 8 bases from V and 6 bases from J, leaving 26 bases between. The CDR3, as DNA: TGTGCCAGCTCCACCGTGGGGGGGCCCACCCCTTTCGAGCAGTACGTC. Encoded protein: CASSTVGGPTPFEQYV.

Remarks on this clone: At one of its ends the junction is not consistent with the germline gene, which may arise from a read error. The J gene is TRBJ2-3, the V gene TRBV29-1, with TRBD2 matching 7 bases. The CDR3 is made up of 13 amino acids. Germline values: CDR1 SQVTM, CDR2 ANQGSEA. The CDR3 bases are TGCAGCGTGGAAGCGGGGAACATAGATACGCAGTATTTT. This gives the protein CSVEAGNIDTQYF.

The chain carries TRBV7-6 and TRBJ2-3, with 10 bases fitting TRBD2. Trimming cost V 5 bases and J 1 base; bases outside gene matches: 6. The CDR3 runs to 16 residues. Germline CDR1 SGHVS, CDR2 FNYEAQ. In DNA, the CDR3 is TGTGCCAGCAGCCCGGAAACTAGCGGGGGCACAGATACGCAGTATTTT. Translating it yields CASSPETSGGTDTQYF.

Written as DNA, the CDR3 is TGTGCCAGCAGCTACCGGACAGTGGGAAACACCATATATTTT. It is translated as CASSYRTVGNTIYF. This chain connects TRBV7-9 to TRBJ1-3, with D perhaps matching TRBD1 (6 bases). Trimming removed 4 bases from V and 4 bases from J, with 11 bases in between. Germline V CDR1 and CDR2: SEHNR, FQNEAQ (reference sequence). The CDR3 runs to 14 residues.

V gene TRBV6-5 combines with J gene TRBJ1-1, with D possibly being TRBD1 (5 bases). The V end lost 2 bases, the J end lost 0 bases, and 10 bases lay between the germline ends. The germline CDR1 and CDR2 sequences are MNHEY and SVGAGI. This CDR3 region has 15 residues. The CDR3 here is CASSYGGILNTEAFF. The CDR3 DNA is TGTGCCAGCAGTTACGGGGGGATCCTGAACACTGAAGCTTTCTTT.

The rearrangement links TRBV7-2 to TRBJ2-2; D perhaps matches TRBD2 (6 bases). The V end was cut by 5 bases, the J end by 7 bases, with 11 bases between. The CDR3 covers 13 residues. Germline CDR1 SGHTA, CDR2 FQGNSA. The CDR3, as DNA: TGTGCCAGCAGCCCGGGGGTGTACGGGGAGCTGTTTTTT. As protein: CASSPGVYGELFF.

The chain has TRBV7-9 and TRBJ2-2; no clear D. V was trimmed by 1 base and J by 10 bases, leaving 13 bases between them. The V gene's germline CDR1 is SEHNR and CDR2 FQNEAQ (reference sequence). This CDR3 is 14 amino acids long. The CDR3 DNA is TGTGCCAGCAGCTTAGTAGTACAGTCCGTGGAGCTGTTTTTT. Protein sequence: CASSLVVQSVELFF.

J is TRBJ1-4 and V is TRBV5-1, with D unresolved. The germline V and J ends were trimmed by 0 bases and 7 bases, with 13 bases remaining between them. The germline V gene encodes CDR1 SGHRS and CDR2 YFSETQ. This CDR3 is built from 15 residues. In nucleotides, the CDR3 is TGCGCCAGCAGCTTGGCCGGAGGCTTGGGTGAAAAACTGTTTTTT. Its protein is CASSLAGGLGEKLFF.

V is TRBV6-5 and J is TRBJ1-1, with no clear D. From germline, CDR1 is MNHEY and CDR2 SVGAGI. V dropped 5 bases and J dropped 1 base, with 14 bases sitting between them. The CDR3 is made up of 15 amino acids. CDR3 coding DNA: TGTGCCAGCAGTCAAACTTATGCAGGGAACACTGAAGCTTTCTTT. The encoded protein is CASSQTYAGNTEAFF.

This clone was seen a handful of times. V gene TRBV7-9 combines with J gene TRBJ1-2, with a weak D call TRBD1 (6 bases). The germline V gene encodes CDR1 SEHNR and CDR2 FQNEAQ (reference sequence). Trimming took 4 bases from V and 2 from J, leaving 8 bases between them. The CDR3 is made up of 13 amino acids. CDR3 in DNA: TGTGCCAGCAGCTCGACAGGAAACTATGGCTACACCTTC. The encoded protein is CASSSTGNYGYTF.

This clone was seen only a few times. The V and J genes are TRBV29-1 and TRBJ1-1; D is possibly TRBD1 (6 bases). The V end lost 0 bases, the J end lost 1 base, and 6 bases lay between the germline ends. The CDR3 totals 13 residues. Germline CDR1 is SQVTM and CDR2 is ANQGSEA. As DNA, the CDR3 is TGCAGCGTTGAAGACAGGGGGAACACTGAAGCTTTCTTT. Amino acid sequence: CSVEDRGNTEAFF.

CDR3 in DNA: TGTGCCAGCAGCCAAGGACAGGGGGCGGACTACGAGCAGTACGTC. The encoded protein is CASSQGQGADYEQYV. The rearrangement joins TRBV3-1 (or the pseudogene TRBV3-2) to TRBJ2-7; TRBD1 agrees at 10 bases. Unmatched junction bases numbered 3, after V lost 1 base and J lost 3 bases. This CDR3 is built from 15 residues. Germline V gene lookup returns CDR1 LGHDT and CDR2 YNNKEL (reference sequence).

This clone appeared once. J is TRBJ1-1 and V is TRBV4-3; no clear D gene. V was shortened by 0 bases and J by 1 base, with 15 bases between the two germline ends. The CDR3 is 17 amino acids. Germline CDR1 is LGHNA and CDR2 is YSLEER. CDR3 DNA: TGCGCCAGCAGCCAAGATCCTGTCCTCCCGGGGAACACTGAAGCTTTCTTT. Translation gives CASSQDPVLPGNTEAFF.

The CDR3 is CASSVFGGGYSNQPQHF. The CDR3 DNA reads as TGTGCCAGCAGTGTATTTGGGGGCGGCTATAGCAATCAGCCCCAGCATTTT. The chain carries TRBV2 and TRBJ1-5; perhaps TRBD1 as D (6 bases). Deletions cut 4 bases from V and 0 bases from J, with 16 bases between. The V gene's germline CDR1 is SNHLY and CDR2 FYNNEI. The CDR3 consists of 17 residues.